The 21 T cell receptor beta chains presented below share a single source sample, sequenced in a study of control samples from healthy donors and cancer patients. Assay used: immunoSEQ multiplex PCR; TCRdb lists only in-frame clones, some missing. The sample gives around 140,000 clones, 80% to 95% of which show up once; 2% to 3% is in the top ten. Sequenced sample: blood. Source of these receptors: a man aged 35 to 55 in good health.

This rearrangement joins TRBV7-2 to TRBJ1-5; D gene ambiguous. V shed 1 base and J shed 7 bases, with 11 bases lying between them. The germline CDR1 and CDR2 sequences are SGHTA and FQGNSA. The CDR3 spans 14 residues. CDR3 sequence (DNA): TGTGCCAGCAGCTTAGTGGGTCTAGGGCAGCCCCAGCATTTT. Translation: CASSLVGLGQPQHF.

This chain connects TRBV11-2 to TRBJ2-3; D may be TRBD1 or TRBD2 (5 bases each). Per the germline V gene, CDR1 is SGHAT and CDR2 is FQNNGV. The CDR3 is 17 amino acids. V was cut by 5 bases and J by 2 bases, with 20 bases left in between. The CDR3 nucleotides are TGTGCCAGCAGCGCGGTTGGGGGAGTAGGACCCACAGATACGCAGTATTTT. Translation: CASSAVGGVGPTDTQYF.

The J gene is TRBJ2-7, the V gene TRBV6-5; D is tentatively TRBD1 or TRBD2 (5 bases each). This CDR3 contains 13 residues. V was pared by 0 bases and J by 7 bases, with 10 bases between. Germline CDR1 and CDR2: MNHEY and SVGAGI. The CDR3 is CASSYSWGWEQYF. The CDR3 coding sequence is TGTGCCAGCAGTTACTCTTGGGGGTGGGAGCAGTACTTC.

The gene calls are TRBV7-9 and TRBJ2-2, with D possibly being TRBD1 (5 bases). The CDR3 covers 15 residues. Trimming left V 5 bases short and J 5 bases short, with 15 bases between. Germline CDR1 is SEHNR and CDR2 is FQNEAQ (reference sequence). The CDR3 is CASSVLGHSTGELFF. In nucleotides, the CDR3 is TGTGCCAGCAGCGTTCTAGGACACTCGACCGGGGAGCTGTTTTTT.

This chain uses TRBV6-1 with TRBJ2-7, with D perhaps given as TRBD1 or TRBD2 (5 bases each). CDR3 length equals 15 residues. V was trimmed by 5 bases and J by 0 bases, leaving 14 bases between them. Germline-derived CDR1 and CDR2 are MNHNS and SASEGT. Written as DNA, the CDR3 is TGTGCCAGCAGTACGATATGGGACGGCTCCTACGAGCAGTACTTC. Protein product: CASSTIWDGSYEQYF.

This sequence joins TRBV2 and TRBJ1-1, with D unresolved. Trimming stripped 6 bases from V and 0 bases from J, with 11 bases between. The germline V gene has CDR1 SNHLY and CDR2 FYNNEI. This CDR3 comprises 14 residues. The CDR3 DNA is TGTGCCAGCAGGGCCGGGAGATTGAACACTGAAGCTTTCTTT. Translation: CASRAGRLNTEAFF.

J is TRBJ2-5 and V is TRBV19; TRBD2 agrees at 7 bases. The V gene end was trimmed by 4 bases and the J gene end by 0 bases; junction bases not matched to a gene: 5. The CDR3 is made up of 15 amino acids. Per germline, CDR1 LNHDA and CDR2 SQIVND (reference sequence). Here the CDR3 DNA reads TGTGCCAGTAGTAGCGGACTAGAAAACCAAGAGACCCAGTACTTC. Translation: CASSSGLENQETQYF.

This clone was seen a single time. This chain links TRBV9 with TRBJ2-3, with 8 bases that match TRBD2. Germline V gives CDR1 SGDLS, CDR2 YYNGEE. V gave up 3 bases and J gave up 2 bases; unmatched junction bases: 11. CDR3 length: 17 residues. The CDR3 sequence: CASSAGVRGGYTDTQYF. CDR3 bases: TGTGCCAGCAGCGCTGGTGTCCGGGGGGGATACACAGATACGCAGTATTTT.

This chain uses TRBV2 with TRBJ2-2, with 9 bases aligning to TRBD2. With V trimmed by 2 bases and J by 6 bases, 4 bases remained unmatched. The CDR3 contains 15 residues. The germline gives CDR1 SNHLY, CDR2 FYNNEI. CDR3 in amino acids: CASSEPSGVAGELFF. CDR3 nucleotides: TGTGCCAGCAGTGAACCTAGCGGGGTGGCCGGGGAGCTGTTTTTT.

The chain employs TRBV29-1 and TRBJ1-2; D remains unclear. Germline assignment: CDR1 SQVTM and CDR2 ANQGSEA. The length of the CDR3 is 12 residues. V shed 2 bases and J shed 6 bases, with 10 bases lying between them. DNA for the CDR3: TGCAGCGTTGAACCGGAGAAGAATGGCTACACCTTC. It specifies CSVEPEKNGYTF.

This rearrangement joins TRBV9 to TRBJ2-7; TRBD2 is a possible D gene (5 bases). V lost 0 bases and J 2 bases, leaving 12 bases between the germline ends. The CDR3 covers 15 residues. The germline V gene has CDR1 SGDLS and CDR2 YYNGEE. The CDR3 nucleotides are TGTGCCAGCAGCGTAGGGAGGATCTCGACCTACGAGCAGTACTTC. This translates into CASSVGRISTYEQYF.

The genes are TRBV5-6 and TRBJ2-3, with 10 bases that match TRBD2. The V segment lost 1 base and the J segment 2 bases; nucleotides outside the gene matches: 4. Germline CDR1 SGHDT, CDR2 YYEEEE. The CDR3 is 16 amino acids. The CDR3 bases are TGTGCCAGCAGCTTGTCCCTAGCGGGGGCCACAGATACGCAGTATTTT. This sequence encodes CASSLSLAGATDTQYF.

CDR3 amino acids: CASSLDPPTDTQYF. The CDR3 bases are TGTGCCAGCAGCCTAGACCCCCCGACAGATACGCAGTATTTT. The rearrangement links TRBV5-5 to TRBJ2-3; D not resolved. CDR1 is SGHKS and CDR2 is YYEKEE in the germline V gene (reference sequence). The CDR3 spans 14 residues. The V end was cut by 4 bases, the J end by 3 bases, with 12 bases between.

This clone was recorded only once. The V gene is TRBV5-6, the J gene TRBJ1-2, with a weak D call TRBD1 (5 bases). V was cut by 0 bases and J by 2 bases, with 8 bases left in between. Germline V gene data show CDR1 as SGHDT and CDR2 as YYEEEE. CDR3 length equals 14 residues. The chain's CDR3 is CASSLVGQNYGYTF. Written as DNA, the CDR3 is TGTGCCAGCAGCTTGGTGGGGCAGAACTATGGCTACACCTTC.

The V gene is TRBV18, the J gene TRBJ1-5; 7 nucleotides line up with TRBD1. This CDR3 region has 18 residues. V lost 1 base, J lost 4 bases, and 13 bases stayed unmatched. The germline V gene encodes CDR1 KGHSH and CDR2 LQKENI. In DNA, the CDR3 is TGTGCCAGCTCACCACGGATATCTAGGGCGGGACAGAATCAGCCCCAGCATTTT. It codes for CASSPRISRAGQNQPQHF.

The V and J genes are TRBV2 and TRBJ2-2, with 9 bases fitting TRBD2. With 4 bases clipped from V and 5 bases from J, the junction kept 5 bases outside the gene matches. This CDR3 is built from 15 residues. Germline V CDR1 and CDR2: SNHLY, FYNNEI. The CDR3: CASSALAGRTGELFF. The CDR3 bases are TGTGCCAGCAGTGCTCTAGCGGGGCGAACCGGGGAGCTGTTTTTT.

The rearrangement links TRBV6-5 to TRBJ1-2; 8 nucleotides match TRBD1. Germline CDR1 and CDR2: MNHEY and SVGAGI. After removal of 10 bases from V and 4 bases from J, the junction contained 11 bases not matched to a gene. This CDR3 region has 14 residues. The CDR3 sequence is CAIPDRAGGYGYTF. The CDR3 region has the DNA TGTGCCATCCCGGACAGGGCGGGTGGCTATGGCTACACCTTC.

V usage is TRBV2 and J usage is TRBJ1-4, with D hard to call. The germline gives CDR1 SNHLY, CDR2 FYNNEI. The CDR3 sequence is 13 residues long. Here the CDR3 reads CASVPIVHEKLFF. The DNA for the CDR3 is TGTGCTAGCGTACCAATTGTTCATGAAAAACTGTTTTTT.

The chain joins TRBV6-5 to TRBJ2-2, with 9 bases that match TRBD1. The CDR3 has 14 amino acids. V trimming: 7 bases; J trimming: 7 bases; junction bases outside the gene matches: 7. Germline values: CDR1 MNHEY, CDR2 SVGAGI. Here the CDR3 DNA reads TGTGCCAGCATGGGGACAGGGTCCGTCGGGGAGCTGTTTTTT. Amino acid sequence: CASMGTGSVGELFF.

The chain carries TRBV9 and TRBJ1-1, with D possibly being TRBD1 (5 bases). This CDR3 contains 13 residues. Germline assignment: CDR1 SGDLS and CDR2 YYNGEE. Trimming took 3 bases from V and 4 from J, leaving 10 bases between them. CDR3 in DNA: TGTGCCAGCAGCGCACAGGAAGGCACTGAAGCTTTCTTT. Translated: CASSAQEGTEAFF.

The CDR3 bases are TGTGCCAGCAGCTGGAGCGGGCCCAGCACAGATACGCAGTATTTT. Its protein is CASSWSGPSTDTQYF. This chain connects TRBV5-6 to TRBJ2-3; TRBD2 might be the D (6 bases). Germline V gene lookup returns CDR1 SGHDT and CDR2 YYEEEE. Trimming stripped 3 bases from V and 0 bases from J, with 11 bases between. The CDR3 is 15 residues long.